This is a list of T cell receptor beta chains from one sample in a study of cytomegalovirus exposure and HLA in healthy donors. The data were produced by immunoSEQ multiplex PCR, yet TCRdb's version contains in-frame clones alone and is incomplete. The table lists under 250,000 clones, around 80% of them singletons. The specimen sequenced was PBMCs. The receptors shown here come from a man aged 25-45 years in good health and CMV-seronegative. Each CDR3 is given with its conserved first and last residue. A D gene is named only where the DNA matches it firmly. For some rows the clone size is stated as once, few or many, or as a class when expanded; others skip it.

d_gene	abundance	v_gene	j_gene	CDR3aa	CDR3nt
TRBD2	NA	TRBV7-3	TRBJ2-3	CASSLIGAGLAGTDTQYF	TGTGCCAGCAGCTTAATCGGGGCCGGACTAGCGGGTACAGATACGCAGTATTTT
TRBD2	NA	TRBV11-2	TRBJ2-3	CASSLVLAGGADTQYF	TGTGCCAGCAGCTTAGTACTAGCGGGAGGGGCAGATACGCAGTATTTT
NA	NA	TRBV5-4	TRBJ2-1	CASSLAATSYNEQFF	TGTGCCAGCAGCTTGGCCGCAACTAGTTACAATGAGCAGTTCTTC
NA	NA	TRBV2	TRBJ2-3	CASSDGSLARTDTQYF	TGTGCCAGCAGTGACGGATCCCTAGCCCGCACAGATACGCAGTATTTT
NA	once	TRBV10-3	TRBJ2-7	CAISVSAGPSYEQYF	TGTGCCATCAGTGTATCAGCGGGCCCCTCCTACGAGCAGTACTTC
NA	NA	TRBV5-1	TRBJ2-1	CASSTRLEVEQFF	TGCGCCAGCAGCACCCGTCTAGAGGTTGAGCAGTTCTTC
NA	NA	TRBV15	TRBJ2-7	CATSRVSGLVLGSVEQYF	TGTGCCACCAGCAGAGTTAGTGGGCTCGTTCTTGGATCAGTCGAGCAGTACTTC
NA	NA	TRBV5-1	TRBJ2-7	CASSPEGLASYEQYF	TGCGCCAGCAGCCCAGAGGGGCTAGCGAGCTACGAGCAGTACTTC
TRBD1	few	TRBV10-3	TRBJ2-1	CAISQGTGGSYNEQFF	TGTGCCATCAGCCAGGGGACAGGGGGCTCCTACAATGAGCAGTTCTTC
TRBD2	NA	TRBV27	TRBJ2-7	CASSSSGLAGSYEQYF	TGTGCCAGCAGTTCGAGCGGACTAGCGGGGTCCTACGAGCAGTACTTC
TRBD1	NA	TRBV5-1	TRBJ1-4	CASSLIGQGGEKLFF	TGCGCCAGCAGCTTGATTGGACAGGGCGGCGAAAAACTGTTTTTT
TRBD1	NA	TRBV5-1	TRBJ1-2	CASSAGTGAPGDGYTF	TGCGCCAGCAGCGCCGGGACAGGGGCCCCGGGGGATGGCTACACCTTC
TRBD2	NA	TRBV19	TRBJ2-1	CASSIGGRLYNEQFF	TGTGCCAGTAGTATAGGCGGGAGACTCTACAATGAGCAGTTCTTC
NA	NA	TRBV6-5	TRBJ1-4	CASSRYGVSNEKLFF	TGTGCCAGCAGCCGCTACGGGGTCTCTAATGAAAAACTGTTTTTT
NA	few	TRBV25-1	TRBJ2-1	CASSERGLGRNEQFF	TGTGCCAGCAGTGAAAGGGGTCTGGGGAGGAATGAGCAGTTCTTC
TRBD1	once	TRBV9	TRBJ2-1	CASSPPAGTGAYNEQFF	TGTGCCAGCAGCCCACCAGCCGGGACAGGGGCCTACAATGAGCAGTTCTTC
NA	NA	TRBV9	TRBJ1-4	CASSVAPTNEKLFF	TGTGCCAGCAGCGTAGCTCCAACTAATGAAAAACTGTTTTTT
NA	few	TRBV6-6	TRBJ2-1	CASSYLGSRSYNEQFF	TGTGCCAGCAGTTACTTAGGGAGCCGATCCTACAATGAGCAGTTCTTC
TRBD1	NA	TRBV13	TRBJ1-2	CASSIRDRGLNGYTF	TGTGCCAGCAGCATCCGGGACAGGGGGCTGAATGGCTACACCTTC
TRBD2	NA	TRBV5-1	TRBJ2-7	CASSPTSVPLEQYF	TGCGCCAGCAGCCCGACTAGCGTCCCCCTGGAGCAGTACTTC
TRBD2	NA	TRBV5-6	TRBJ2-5	CASSSRGGWETQYF	TGTGCCAGCTCAAGTCGGGGAGGGTGGGAGACCCAGTACTTC
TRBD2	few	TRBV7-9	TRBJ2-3	CTSSYLRGGRTDTQYF	TGTACCAGCAGTTACCTCCGGGGCGGGAGAACGGATACGCAGTATTTT
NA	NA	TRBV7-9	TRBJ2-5	CASSLEGDSSETQYF	TGTGCCAGCAGCTTAGAGGGGGATAGCTCTGAGACCCAGTACTTC
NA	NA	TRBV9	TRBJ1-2	CASSLGQILSYGYTF	TGTGCCAGCAGCCTTGGACAAATTTTGAGCTATGGCTACACCTTC
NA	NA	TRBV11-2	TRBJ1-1	CASSIGGVNTEAFF	TGTGCCAGCAGCATAGGGGGGGTGAACACTGAAGCTTTCTTT
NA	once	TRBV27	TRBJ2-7	CASRKAGQSYEQYF	TGTGCCAGCAGAAAAGCGGGTCAATCCTACGAGCAGTACTTC
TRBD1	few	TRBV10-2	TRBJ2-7	CASRGQGYEQYF	TGCGCCAGTCGCGGACAGGGTTACGAGCAGTACTTC
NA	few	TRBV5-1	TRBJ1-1	CASSLYGAAQNTEAFF	TGCGCCAGCAGCTTATATGGGGCAGCACAAAACACTGAAGCTTTCTTT
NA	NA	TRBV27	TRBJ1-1	CASSLLGGTEAFF	TGTGCCAGCAGTTTATTGGGGGGAACTGAAGCTTTCTTT
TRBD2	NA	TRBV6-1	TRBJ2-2	CASSGGGTSSGELFF	TGTGCCAGCAGTGGCGGGGGGACTAGCTCCGGGGAGCTGTTTTTT
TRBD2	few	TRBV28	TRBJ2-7	CASRAGGSGSWDEQYF	TGTGCCAGCAGGGCCGGGGGTAGCGGGAGTTGGGACGAGCAGTACTTC
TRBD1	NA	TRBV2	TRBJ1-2	CASSQSDRGQRCTF	TGTGCCAGCAGCCAGTCGGACAGGGGGCAAAGGTGCACCTTC
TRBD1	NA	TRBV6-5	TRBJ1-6	CASSYSWSTGHSPLHF	TGTGCCAGCAGTTACTCGTGGTCGACAGGGCATTCACCCCTCCACTTT
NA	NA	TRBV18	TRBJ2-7	CASSPPPAGIAYEQYF	TGTGCCAGCTCACCACCCCCAGCCGGGATCGCCTACGAGCAGTACTTC
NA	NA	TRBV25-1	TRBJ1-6	CASSEWGGDSPLHF	TGTGCCAGCAGTGAATGGGGGGGCGATTCACCCCTCCACTTT
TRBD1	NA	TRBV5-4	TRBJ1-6	CASSPGTGVSPLHF	TGTGCCAGCAGTCCCGGGACAGGGGTCTCACCCCTCCACTTT
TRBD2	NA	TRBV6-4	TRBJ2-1	CASSDSRAGGLDNEQFF	TGTGCCAGCAGTGACTCTCGAGCGGGAGGATTGGACAATGAGCAGTTCTTC
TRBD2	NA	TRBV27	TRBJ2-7	CASSLRTSGYEQYF	TGTGCCAGCAGTTTAAGGACTAGCGGATACGAGCAGTACTTC
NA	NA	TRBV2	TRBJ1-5	CASSGRVNNQPQHF	TGTGCCAGCAGTGGACGGGTCAACAATCAGCCCCAGCATTTT
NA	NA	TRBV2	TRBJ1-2	CASSETRVNYGYTF	TGTGCCAGCAGTGAGACAAGAGTAAACTATGGCTACACCTTC
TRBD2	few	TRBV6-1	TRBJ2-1	CASEFSGNEQFF	TGTGCCAGCGAGTTTAGCGGGAATGAGCAGTTCTTC
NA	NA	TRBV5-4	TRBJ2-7	CASSFVGGGDEQYF	TGTGCCAGCAGCTTCGTGGGAGGGGGGGACGAGCAGTACTTC
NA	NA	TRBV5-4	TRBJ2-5	CASSLSPGEEETQYF	TGTGCCAGCAGTTTAAGTCCGGGAGAGGAAGAGACCCAGTACTTC
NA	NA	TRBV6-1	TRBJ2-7	CASSELGAMTYEQYF	TGTGCCAGCAGTGAGCTGGGGGCGATGACCTACGAGCAGTACTTC
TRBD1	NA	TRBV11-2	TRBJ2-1	CASSGQGEPWGQFF	TGTGCCAGCAGCGGACAGGGGGAACCATGGGGGCAGTTCTTC
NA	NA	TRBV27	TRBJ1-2	CASSFGRAYGYTF	TGTGCCAGCAGTTTTGGCAGGGCTTATGGCTACACCTTC
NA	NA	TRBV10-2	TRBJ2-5	CATSPGPSLWETQYF	TGCGCCACCTCGCCAGGGCCGTCCCTCTGGGAGACCCAGTACTTC
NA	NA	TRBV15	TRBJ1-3	CATSRGDWTDSGNTIYF	TGTGCCACCAGCAGAGGAGATTGGACAGACTCTGGAAACACCATATATTTT
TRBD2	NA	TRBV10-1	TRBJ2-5	CASSESGGNGQETQYF	TGCGCCAGCAGTGAGTCGGGGGGGAATGGCCAAGAGACCCAGTACTTC